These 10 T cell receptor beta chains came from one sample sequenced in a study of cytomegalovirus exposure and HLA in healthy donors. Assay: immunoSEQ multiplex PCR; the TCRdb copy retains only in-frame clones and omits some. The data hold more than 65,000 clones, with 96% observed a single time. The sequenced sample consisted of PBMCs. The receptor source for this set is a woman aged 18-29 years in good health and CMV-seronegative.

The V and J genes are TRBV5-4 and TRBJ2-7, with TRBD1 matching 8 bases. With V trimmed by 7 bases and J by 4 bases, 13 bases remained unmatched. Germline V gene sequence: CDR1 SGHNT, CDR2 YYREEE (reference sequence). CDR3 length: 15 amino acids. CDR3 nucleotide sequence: TGTGCCAGCCGTCAACAGGGGGGAGCTGGATACGAGCAGTACTTC. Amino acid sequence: CASRQQGGAGYEQYF. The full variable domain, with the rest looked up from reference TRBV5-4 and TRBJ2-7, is ETGVTQSPTHLIKTRGQQVTLRCSSQSGHNTVSWYQQALGQGPQFIFQYYREEENGRGNFPPRFSGLQFPNYSSELNVNALELDDSALYLCASRQQGGAGYEQYFGPGTRLTVT.

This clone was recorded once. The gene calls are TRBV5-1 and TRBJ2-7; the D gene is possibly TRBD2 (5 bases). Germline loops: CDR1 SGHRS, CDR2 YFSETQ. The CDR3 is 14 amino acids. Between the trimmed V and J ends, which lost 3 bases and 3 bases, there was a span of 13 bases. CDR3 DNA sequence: TGCGCCAGCAGCTGGGGTTACGGGGACTACGAGCAGTACTTC. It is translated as CASSWGYGDYEQYF.

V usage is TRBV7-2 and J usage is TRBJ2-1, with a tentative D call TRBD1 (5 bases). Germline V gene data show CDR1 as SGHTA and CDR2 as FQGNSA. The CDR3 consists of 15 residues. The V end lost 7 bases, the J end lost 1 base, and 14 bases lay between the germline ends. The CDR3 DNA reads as TGTGCCAGCACCCAAGACAGTGGATCCTACAATGAGCAGTTCTTC. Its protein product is CASTQDSGSYNEQFF.

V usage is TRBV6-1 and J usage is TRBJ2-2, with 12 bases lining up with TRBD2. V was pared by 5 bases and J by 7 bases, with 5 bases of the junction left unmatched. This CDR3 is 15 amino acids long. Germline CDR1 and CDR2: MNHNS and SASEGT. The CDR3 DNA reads TGTGCCAGCAGTATGACTAGCGGGAGCGTCGGGGAGCTGTTTTTT. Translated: CASSMTSGSVGELFF.

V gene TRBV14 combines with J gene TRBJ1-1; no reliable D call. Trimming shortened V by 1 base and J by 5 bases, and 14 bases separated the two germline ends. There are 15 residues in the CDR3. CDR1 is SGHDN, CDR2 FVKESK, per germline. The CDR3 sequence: CASSQVSGVLTEAFF. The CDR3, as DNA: TGTGCCAGCAGCCAAGTGTCGGGAGTTCTGACTGAAGCTTTCTTT.

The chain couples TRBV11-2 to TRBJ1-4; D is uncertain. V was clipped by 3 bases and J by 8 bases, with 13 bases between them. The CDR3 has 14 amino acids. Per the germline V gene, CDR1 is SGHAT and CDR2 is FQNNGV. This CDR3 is CASSLAPLREKLFF. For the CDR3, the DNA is TGTGCCAGCAGCTTGGCCCCTCTGCGGGAAAAACTGTTTTTT.

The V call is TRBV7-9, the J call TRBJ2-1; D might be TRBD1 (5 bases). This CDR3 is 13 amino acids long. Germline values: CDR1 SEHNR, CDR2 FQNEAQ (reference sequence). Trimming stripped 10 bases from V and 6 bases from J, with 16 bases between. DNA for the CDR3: TGTGCCACCCTCCGGCAGGGTTTCAATGAGCAGTTCTTC. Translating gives CATLRQGFNEQFF.

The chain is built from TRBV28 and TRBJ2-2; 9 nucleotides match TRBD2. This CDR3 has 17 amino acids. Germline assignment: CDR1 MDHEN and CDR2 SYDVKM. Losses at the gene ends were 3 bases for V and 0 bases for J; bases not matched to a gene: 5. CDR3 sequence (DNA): TGTGCCAGCAGTTTCCGACTAGCGGCCTCGAACACCGGGGAGCTGTTTTTT. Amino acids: CASSFRLAASNTGELFF.

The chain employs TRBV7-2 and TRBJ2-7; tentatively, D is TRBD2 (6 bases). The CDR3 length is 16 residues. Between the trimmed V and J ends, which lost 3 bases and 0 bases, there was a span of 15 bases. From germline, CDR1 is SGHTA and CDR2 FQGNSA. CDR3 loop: CASSLSRRSGSYEQYF. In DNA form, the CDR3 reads TGTGCCAGCAGCTTGAGCCGACGTAGCGGCTCCTACGAGCAGTACTTC. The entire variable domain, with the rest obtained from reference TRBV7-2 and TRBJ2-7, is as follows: GAGVSQSPSNKVTEKGKDVELRCDPISGHTALYWYRQSLGQGLEFLIYFQGNSAPDKSGLPSDRFSAERTGGSVSTLTIQRTQQEDSAVYLCASSLSRRSGSYEQYFGPGTRLTVT.

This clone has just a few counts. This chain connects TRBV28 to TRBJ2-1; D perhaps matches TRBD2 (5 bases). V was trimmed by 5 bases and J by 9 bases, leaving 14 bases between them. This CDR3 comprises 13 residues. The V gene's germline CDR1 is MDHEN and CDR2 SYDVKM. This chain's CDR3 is CASSPLGKTEQFF. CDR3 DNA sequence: TGTGCCAGCAGTCCCCTCGGGAAGACTGAGCAGTTCTTC. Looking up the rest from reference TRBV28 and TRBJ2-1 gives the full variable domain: DVKVTQSSRYLVKRTGEKVFLECVQDMDHENMFWYRQDPGLGLRLIYFSYDVKMKEKGDIPEGYSVSREKKERFSLILESASTNQTSMYLCASSPLGKTEQFFGPGTRLTVL.